This T cell receptor (beta chain) is from a study of shared clonotypes between healthy human individuals. Study-wide context: There were three CD4 naive, three CD4 memory, two CD8 naive and one CD8 memory plates per donor. Study results and limitations: What rarefaction showed was incomplete sorted-subset sequencing despite large depth.

Genomic DNA of each subset was evenly split across several immunoSEQ plates. Measured with immunoSEQ multiplex PCR; TCRdb has only the in-frame clones, and not every one. This sample carries around 88,000 clones, 67% of them seen once, and the ten largest clones take about 45%. Germline V gene sequence: CDR1 SGHVS, CDR2 FNYEAQ. With V trimmed by 6 bases and J by 6 bases, 11 bases remained unmatched. This CDR3 spans 16 amino acids. This clone was seen a few times. What it binds is not known. The source material was memory CD8+ T cells sorted from blood. Subset here: CD45RO+ cells pooled with CCR7-negative TemRA cells. This sequence originates from a man aged 25-45 years in good health. This chain uses TRBV7-6 with TRBJ2-7; 13 bases match TRBD2. CDR3 region: CASSKTSGRAASEQYF. CDR3 DNA sequence: TGTGCCAGCAGTAAAACTAGCGGGAGGGCGGCGAGCGAGCAGTACTTC.